This T cell receptor beta chain appears in the sequencing data of a study of blood T cell repertoires in COVID-19 (dated by TCRdb to 2020 to 2021). Study-wide context: Collaborator samples came from the United States, Italy and Spain and covered acute and convalescent phases of COVID-19. The dataset comprised deeply sampled blood TCRbeta repertoires from subjects exposed to, actively infected with, or recovered from COVID-19. The repertoires were made available in a free public database intended to serve as a resource for research on the immune response to SARS-CoV-2. The material from the prospective study consisted of cDNA or gDNA derived from T cells, B-cell-depleted T cells, or PBMCs. Samples came from the ongoing ImmuneRACE study (first 160 participants) plus 1,254 subjects from 6 global collaborators. Where available, HLA class I and class II types were taken from metadata supplied by the sample provider and were not determined by assay-based typing. The sample metadata nearly always contained a de-identified subject ID, COVID-19 status, age in years and sex. The study at large found these results: How much clinical and demographic metadata was included differed by source and by participant, and the metadata was provided uncurated.

TCRbeta CDR3 regions were amplified from genomic DNA using the immunoSEQ Assay, a bias-controlled multiplex PCR. The paper's data handling went like this. Nucleated cell counts per sample were estimated from amplification of reference gene primers within the assay. To quantify the absolute abundance of each unique TCRbeta CDR3 rearrangement, sequence reads were collapsed and filtered. For each sample, productive Simpson clonality was calculated by taking the square root of Simpson's diversity index across productive rearrangements. The table comes from immuneACCESS by way of TCRdb, which keeps in-frame sequences with V and J called. Part of the clones is missing from these tables; in studies checked, under half for an unresolved V gene and the rest for unknown reasons. The D gene and trimming were derived from the DNA, and the V and J assignments and clone size from that table. For this sample there are around 300,000 clones; approximately 91% appear just once. The top ten hold 2.2% of the sample.

Concerning this clone: Its antigen is still unknown. Base qualities are not at hand, and no much larger clone is one base apart.

Collaborating institutions collected whole blood in K2EDTA tubes following their own protocols. Collaborator samples were shipped for TCRbeta analysis as frozen whole blood, isolated PBMCs, or DNA extracted from either sample type. Taken from the germline V gene, the CDR1 and CDR2 loops are SNHLY and FYNNEI. From the cysteine through the phenylalanine, the CDR3 covers 14 amino acids. Left in the record is the CDR3 DNA by itself, 42 bases read in frame from the first base. Trimming takes 6 bases off V and 2 bases off J; junction bases not matched to a gene: 6. Recombination connected TRBV2 to TRBJ2-7, with 8 junctional bases fitting TRBD1. The sample taken for sequencing was peripheral blood. This TCR was sampled from a man aged 45 to 65 with acute or convalescent COVID-19. The DNA reads TGTGCCAGCAGACTACAGGGGGGAACCTACGAGCAGTACTTC. The encoded protein is CASRLQGGTYEQYF.